Listed below are T cell receptor beta chains from one sample, sequenced in a study of T cells after yellow fever vaccination. Via MiXCR, TCRdb re-called the 5' RACE reads, giving one row per CDR3 protein. Of about 220,000 distinct CDR3 sequences in the sample, roughly 6.3% are singletons; the top ten hold approximately 0.99%. Specimen: CD4+ T cells sorted from PBMCs, collected on the day of the yellow fever booster vaccination. Receptors were obtained from a man aged 25 to 40 who received the YFV17D yellow fever vaccine. Each CDR3 is given with its conserved first and last residue. Fields, in order: D gene, J gene, clone size, V gene, CDR3 protein, CDR3 DNA. A D gene is named only where the DNA matches it firmly. Clone size appears in some rows only: once, few, many, or a class for an expanded clone.

TRBD1,TRBJ1-5,many,TRBV12-3/TRBV12-4,CASSLTGGQPQHF,TGTGCCAGCAGCCTTACAGGGGGACAGCCCCAGCATTTT
NA,TRBJ1-5,NA,TRBV12-3/TRBV12-4,CASSQGDGNQPQHF,TGTGCCAGCAGCCAGGGTGACGGCAATCAGCCCCAGCATTTT
TRBD2,TRBJ2-1,many,TRBV7-6,CASSLRSGGLYNEQFF,TGTGCCAGCAGCTTAAGGTCGGGAGGGCTATACAATGAGCAGTTCTTC
NA,TRBJ1-3,NA,TRBV6-5,CASRTIRDAGNTIYF,TGTGCCAGCAGAACGATCCGGGACGCTGGAAACACCATATATTTT
TRBD1,TRBJ1-2,many,TRBV12-3/TRBV12-4,CASSPDRAYGYTF,TGTGCCAGCAGCCCGGACAGGGCCTATGGCTACACCTTC
TRBD2,TRBJ2-2,few,TRBV20-1,CSATRAGGNTGELFF,TGCAGTGCTACTAGAGCGGGAGGGAACACCGGGGAGCTGTTTTTT
NA,TRBJ1-1,NA,TRBV12-3/TRBV12-4,CASSLFNRAVAFF,TGTGCCAGCAGTTTGTTCAATAGGGCCGTGGCTTTCTTT
NA,TRBJ1-1,NA,TRBV7-8,CASSFQGHTEAFF,TGTGCCAGCAGCTTTCAGGGTCACACTGAAGCTTTCTTT
NA,TRBJ2-7,few,TRBV7-9,CASSLAGTYSYEQYF,TGTGCCAGCAGCTTAGCCGGGACCTACTCCTACGAGCAGTACTTC
TRBD2,TRBJ2-5,few,TRBV20-1,CSARAVATSALLGETQYF,TGCAGTGCTAGAGCCGTGGCGACTAGCGCGCTCCTGGGGGAGACCCAGTACTTC
NA,TRBJ2-1,NA,TRBV24-1,CATSEDGGGSYNEQFF,TGTGCCACCAGTGAGGATGGGGGTGGGTCCTACAATGAGCAGTTCTTC
TRBD2,TRBJ2-1,NA,TRBV11-2,CASSFGTSGSSSYNEQFF,TGTGCCAGCAGCTTTGGGACTAGCGGATCTAGCTCCTACAATGAGCAGTTCTTC
NA,TRBJ2-1,many,TRBV21-1,CASSARPDNEQFF,TGTGCCAGCAGCGCCCGACCGGACAATGAGCAGTTCTTC
TRBD2,TRBJ2-7,few,TRBV7-2,CASLTTSGSPYEQYF,TGTGCCAGCCTTACTACTAGCGGGAGCCCCTACGAGCAGTACTTC
NA,TRBJ1-1,many,TRBV7-8,CASSLALAVNTEAFF,TGTGCCAGCAGCTTAGCGTTGGCGGTGAACACTGAAGCTTTCTTT
NA,TRBJ2-5,many,TRBV7-2,CASSPGAETQYF,TGTGCCAGCAGCCCAGGGGCAGAGACCCAGTACTTC
NA,TRBJ2-7,many,TRBV12-3/TRBV12-4,CASSLVPSRIKQYF,TGTGCCAGCAGTTTAGTGCCTAGCAGAATAAAGCAGTACTTC
TRBD1,TRBJ1-2,few,TRBV3-1,CASSYQDRENYGYTF,TGTGCCAGCAGCTACCAGGACAGGGAAAACTATGGCTACACCTTC
TRBD2,TRBJ2-7,NA,TRBV5-4,CASSQAGLASEQYF,TGTGCCAGCAGCCAAGCCGGACTAGCCAGTGAGCAGTACTTC
NA,TRBJ1-1,many,TRBV5-8,CASSLWGNTEAFF,TGTGCCAGCAGCTTATGGGGGAACACTGAAGCTTTCTTT
NA,TRBJ2-2,many,TRBV27,CASSRRRLDTGELFF,TGTGCCAGCAGCCGCAGGCGATTGGACACCGGGGAGCTGTTTTTT
TRBD1,TRBJ2-2,NA,TRBV29-1,CSVNEATGWGGELFF,TGCAGCGTAAACGAAGCGACAGGGTGGGGCGGGGAGCTGTTTTTT
NA,TRBJ2-3,many,TRBV5-1,CASSLASVVITDTQYF,TGCGCCAGCAGCTTGGCTTCTGTGGTCATCACAGATACGCAGTATTTT
NA,TRBJ2-7,many,TRBV28,CASRERQGFSYEQYF,TGTGCCAGCAGGGAACGTCAGGGGTTCTCCTACGAGCAGTACTTC